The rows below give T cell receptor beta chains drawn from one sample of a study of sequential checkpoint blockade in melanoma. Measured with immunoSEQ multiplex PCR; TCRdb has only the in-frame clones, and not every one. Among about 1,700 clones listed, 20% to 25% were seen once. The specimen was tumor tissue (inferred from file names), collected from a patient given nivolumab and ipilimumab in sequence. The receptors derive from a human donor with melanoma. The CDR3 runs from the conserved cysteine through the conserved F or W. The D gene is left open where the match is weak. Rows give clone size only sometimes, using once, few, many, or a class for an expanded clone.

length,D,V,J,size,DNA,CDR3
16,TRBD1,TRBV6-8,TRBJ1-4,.,TGTGCCAGCAGTTACCCGCCGGGACAGCGTAATGAAAAACTGTTTTTT,CASSYPPGQRNEKLFF
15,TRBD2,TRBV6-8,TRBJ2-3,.,TGTGCCAGCAGTTACGCCAGCGGGGGGGCAGATACGCAGTATTTT,CASSYASGGADTQYF
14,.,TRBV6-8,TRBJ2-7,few,TGTGCCAGCAGTTACTCGTCGTCAGCCTACGAGCAGTACTTC,CASSYSSSAYEQYF
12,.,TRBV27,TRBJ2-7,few,TGTGCCAGCAGTTTTGAGGTGGGCGAGCAGTACTTC,CASSFEVGEQYF
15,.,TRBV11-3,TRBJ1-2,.,TGTGCCAGCAGCTTATTTAGTGAACCCAGATATCTCGACACCTTC,CASSLFSEPRYLDTF
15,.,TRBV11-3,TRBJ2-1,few,TGTGCCAGCAGCCCCGGGCCGGGCGCCTACAATGAGCAGTTCTTC,CASSPGPGAYNEQFF
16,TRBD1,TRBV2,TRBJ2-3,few,TGTGCCAGCAGTGAACGACAGGGCGGTGAGGCAGATACGCAGTATTTT,CASSERQGGEADTQYF
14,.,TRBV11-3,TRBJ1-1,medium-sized,TGTGCCAGCAGCTTGGAAGGACGAAACACTGAAGCTTTCTTT,CASSLEGRNTEAFF
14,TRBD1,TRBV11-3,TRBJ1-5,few,TGTGCCAGCAGCCGGGACAGGGGAGTCCAGCCCCAGCATTTT,CASSRDRGVQPQHF
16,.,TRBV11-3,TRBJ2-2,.,TGTGCCAGCAGCTTATTTGTTACAACGAACACCGGGGAGCTGTTTTTT,CASSLFVTTNTGELFF
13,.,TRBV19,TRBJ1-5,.,TGTGCCAGTAGTATGCGTTCGGGTGAGCCCCAGCATTTT,CASSMRSGEPQHF
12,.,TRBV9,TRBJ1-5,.,TGTGCCAGCAGCGGAGGTTATCAGCCCCAGCATTTT,CASSGGYQPQHF
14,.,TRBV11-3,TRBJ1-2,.,TGTGCCAGCAGCTTAGAACAGGGTCGAGATGGCTACACCTTC,CASSLEQGRDGYTF
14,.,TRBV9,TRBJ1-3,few,TGTGCCAGCAGGGCAGAGTACGATGGAAACACCATATATTTT,CASRAEYDGNTIYF
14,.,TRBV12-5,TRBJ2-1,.,TGTGCTAGTGGTTTGGCTACGGCCAGCAATGAGCAGTTCTTC,CASGLATASNEQFF
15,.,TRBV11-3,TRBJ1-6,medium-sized,TGTGCCAGCAGCTTGGGTCTCTCCTATAATTCACCCCTCCACTTT,CASSLGLSYNSPLHF
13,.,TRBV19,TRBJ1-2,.,TGTGCCAGTAGCGCGGGAGGGGACTATGGCTACACCTTC,CASSAGGDYGYTF
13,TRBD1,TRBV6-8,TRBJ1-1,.,TGTGCCAGCAGTCGCAACAGGGGCCAAGGAGCTTTCTTT,CASSRNRGQGAFF
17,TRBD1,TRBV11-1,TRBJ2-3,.,TGTGCCAGCAGCTACTACCCCACAGGGGAAAGGACAGATACGCAGTATTTT,CASSYYPTGERTDTQYF
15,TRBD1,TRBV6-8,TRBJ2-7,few,TGTGCCACCGTCCCCCTCCGGGACAGGGGGAACGAGCAGTACTTC,CATVPLRDRGNEQYF